This TCR beta chain was captured in a study of cytomegalovirus exposure and HLA in healthy donors. Profiling relied on immunoSEQ multiplex PCR, and the TCRdb table lists in-frame clones only, not all of them. The data hold 200,000 to 250,000 clones, with around four fifths observed a single time. Germline V lookup: CDR1 SGHVS, CDR2 FQNEAQ. V lost 4 bases and J lost 2; bases outside the gene matches: 6. This CDR3 has 15 residues. Sequences were obtained from PBMCs. This clonotype was obtained from a woman between 18 and 29 years old in good health and CMV-seronegative. The rearrangement joins TRBV7-8 to TRBJ2-7; 9 nucleotides agree with TRBD1. The CDR3 nucleotides read TGTGCCAGCAGCTCGACAGGGGGGCCCCCCTACGAGCAGTACTTC. Translated, it gives CASSSTGGPPYEQYF.